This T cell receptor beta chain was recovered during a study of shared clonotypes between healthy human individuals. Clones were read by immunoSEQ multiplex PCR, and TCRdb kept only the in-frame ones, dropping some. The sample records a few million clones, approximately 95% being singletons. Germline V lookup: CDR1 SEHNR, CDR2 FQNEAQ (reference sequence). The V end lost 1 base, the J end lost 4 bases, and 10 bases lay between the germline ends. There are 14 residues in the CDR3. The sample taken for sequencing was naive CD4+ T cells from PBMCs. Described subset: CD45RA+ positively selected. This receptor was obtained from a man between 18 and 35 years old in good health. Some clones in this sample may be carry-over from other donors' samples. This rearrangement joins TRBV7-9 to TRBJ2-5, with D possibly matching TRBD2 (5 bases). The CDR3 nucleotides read TGTGCCAGCAGCTTAGGCTTCGAGGGAGAGACCCAGTACTTC. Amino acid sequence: CASSLGFEGETQYF.